This passage covers 15 T cell receptor beta chains from one sample sequenced in a study of shared clonotypes between healthy human individuals. Repertoires were generated with immunoSEQ multiplex PCR, while TCRdb's copy carries only in-frame clones and drops some. The sample lists some 470,000 clones, over 65% seen once, with 13% in the top ten. Specimen: PBMCs. The origin of the receptors is a woman aged 40 to 49 in good health. Some clones in this sample may be carry-over from other donors' samples.

The rearrangement joins TRBV30 to TRBJ2-5; TRBD1 aligns across 7 bases. The DNA end is a closer match to TRBJ2-7, so the J assignment may be wrong. The CDR3 runs to 13 residues. The germline V gene has CDR1 GTSNPN and CDR2 SVGIG (reference sequence). The DNA for the CDR3 is TGTGCCTGGAGTGTTGACAGGGCCTACGAGCAGTACTTC. It codes for CAWSVDRAYEQYF.

The chain joins TRBV7-3 to TRBJ2-3; a possible D gene is TRBD2 (6 bases). This CDR3 comprises 14 residues. CDR1 is SGHTA and CDR2 is FQGTGA in the germline V gene. Trimming removed 6 bases at V and 2 bases at J, with 12 bases between. CDR3 sequence (DNA): TGTGCCAGCAGTGGGGACTTCCCCACAGATACGCAGTATTTT. Protein product: CASSGDFPTDTQYF.

This clone was seen just once. The chain links TRBV2 to TRBJ2-1; no firm D call. V dropped 4 bases and J dropped 6 bases, with 13 bases sitting between them. The CDR3 has 14 residues. CDR1 and CDR2 (germline): SNHLY, FYNNEI. This chain's CDR3 is CASSVAELGNEQFF. Here the CDR3 DNA reads TGTGCCAGCAGTGTTGCGGAGTTGGGCAATGAGCAGTTCTTC. Filled out from reference TRBV2 and TRBJ2-1, the complete variable domain reads EPEVTQTPSHQVTQMGQEVILRCVPISNHLYFYWYRQILGQKVEFLVSFYNNEISEKSEIFDDQFSVERPDGSNFTLKIRSTKLEDSAMYFCASSVAELGNEQFFGPGTRLTVL.

The J gene is TRBJ2-7, the V gene TRBV7-8; D gene uncertain. Trimming shortened V by 1 base and J by 3 bases, and 4 bases separated the two germline ends. The CDR3 length is 12 residues. The V gene's germline CDR1 is SGHVS and CDR2 FQNEAQ. CDR3 region: CASSLVLYEQYF. In nucleotides, the CDR3 is TGTGCCAGCAGCTTAGTTCTCTACGAGCAGTACTTC.

This clone has more than one count but fewer than ten. The rearrangement uses TRBV4-2 and TRBJ2-5; TRBD2 matches 8 bases. Germline lookup yields CDR1 LGHNA and CDR2 YNFKEQ. The CDR3 length is 15 residues. Unmatched junction bases numbered 7, after V lost 2 bases and J lost 5 bases. CDR3 loop: CASSQTGGPQETQYF. DNA of the CDR3: TGTGCCAGCAGCCAAACGGGAGGGCCCCAGGAGACCCAGTACTTC.

The rearrangement links TRBV5-1 to TRBJ1-2; D remains unclear. Germline V gives CDR1 SGHRS, CDR2 YFSETQ. This CDR3 region has 15 residues. V lost 4 bases and J lost 0, with 13 bases in between. This chain's CDR3 is CASSPGGRANYGYTF. CDR3 in DNA: TGCGCCAGCAGCCCCGGAGGGAGAGCTAACTATGGCTACACCTTC.

J is TRBJ1-1 and V is TRBV6-4, with 10 bases lining up with TRBD1. The length of the CDR3 is 14 residues. V shed 6 bases and J 4 bases; nucleotides not matched to a gene: 5. CDR1 and CDR2 from the germline V gene are MRHNA and SNTAGT. The CDR3 DNA is TGTGCCAGCAGCCCGGGACAGGGGAGCACTGAAGCTTTCTTT. Translating it yields CASSPGQGSTEAFF.

The rearrangement uses TRBV7-2 and TRBJ2-7; D remains unclear. The CDR3 has 14 residues. Germline CDR1 and CDR2: SGHTA and FQGNSA. V was pared by 6 bases and J by 5 bases, with 17 bases between. The CDR3 spells CASRAQVWSHEQYF. CDR3 sequence (DNA): TGTGCCAGCAGGGCCCAAGTTTGGTCCCACGAGCAGTACTTC.

This chain joins TRBV7-2 and TRBJ2-5; a possible D gene is TRBD2 (5 bases). The germline CDR1 and CDR2 sequences are SGHTA and FQGNSA. Trimming left V 2 bases short and J 3 bases short, with 13 bases between. The CDR3 is 15 amino acids. CDR3 amino acids: CASSLFPAGEETQYF. CDR3 in DNA: TGTGCCAGCAGCTTATTCCCGGCGGGCGAAGAGACCCAGTACTTC.

A few counts support this clone. The J gene is TRBJ2-4, the V gene TRBV4-3; maybe TRBD2 (5 bases). The CDR3 contains 14 residues. The V end lost 0 bases, the J end lost 7 bases, and 10 bases lay between the germline ends. Germline V gene lookup returns CDR1 LGHNA and CDR2 YSLEER. The CDR3 sequence is CASSQELAGNIQYF. In DNA form, the CDR3 reads TGCGCCAGCAGCCAAGAGCTGGCGGGCAACATTCAGTACTTC.

The chain employs TRBV19 and TRBJ1-4, with D uncertain. V was shortened by 5 bases and J by 3 bases, with 13 bases between the two germline ends. The CDR3 has 15 amino acids. Germline V gene sequence: CDR1 LNHDA, CDR2 SQIVND (reference sequence). In nucleotides, the CDR3 is TGTGCCAGTAGTTCGCCAAAGGGTTCTAATGAAAAACTGTTTTTT. It yields the protein CASSSPKGSNEKLFF. Full variable domain (rest looked up from reference TRBV19 and TRBJ1-4): DGGITQSPKYLFRKEGQNVTLSCEQNLNHDAMYWYRQDPGQGLRLIYYSQIVNDFQKGDIAEGYSVSREKKESFPLTVTSAQKNPTAFYLCASSSPKGSNEKLFFGSGTQLSVL.

The V and J genes are TRBV5-4 and TRBJ2-5; 8 bases agree with TRBD2. The CDR3 is 14 amino acids. Germline CDR1 is SGHNT and CDR2 is YYREEE (reference sequence). V gave up 0 bases and J gave up 7 bases; unmatched junction bases: 5. CDR3 region: CASSLEGTSRTQYF. The CDR3 DNA reads TGTGCCAGCAGCTTGGAGGGGACTAGTAGGACCCAGTACTTC. The whole variable domain, remainder taken from reference TRBV5-4 and TRBJ2-5, is ETGVTQSPTHLIKTRGQQVTLRCSSQSGHNTVSWYQQALGQGPQFIFQYYREEENGRGNFPPRFSGLQFPNYSSELNVNALELDDSALYLCASSLEGTSRTQYFGPGTRLLVL.

This clone was seen only a few times. Relative to the germline gene, one junction end is altered; a read error may explain this. The sample carries other DNA sequences with the same CDR3. This chain connects TRBV18 to TRBJ2-5, with a possible D match to TRBD2 (5 bases). The germline gives CDR1 KGHSH, CDR2 LQKENI. The CDR3 has 14 residues. CDR3 nucleotides: TGTGCCAGCTCCCCCTACGAAGAACTAGAGGCCCAGTACTTC. This sequence encodes CASSPYEELEAQYF.

V is TRBV15 and J is TRBJ2-3, with 7 nucleotides matching TRBD2. V gave up 5 bases and J gave up 4 bases; unmatched junction bases: 6. The CDR3 has 14 residues. CDR1 and CDR2 from the germline V gene are LNHNV and YYDKDF (reference sequence). CDR3 in DNA: TGTGCCACCAGCGGGGGGGTACTCGCAGATACGCAGTATTTT. The encoded protein is CATSGGVLADTQYF.

This rearrangement joins TRBV2 to TRBJ1-6; D may be TRBD1 (6 bases). From germline, CDR1 is SNHLY and CDR2 FYNNEI. The CDR3 loop spans 13 amino acids. The ends were cut back, 9 bases at V and 7 bases at J, with 13 bases in the middle. The CDR3 DNA reads TGTGCCAGTAAAGGACAGCTGAATTCACCCCTCCACTTT. Protein: CASKGQLNSPLHF.